The 17 T cell receptor beta chains given below trace back to one sample, sequenced in a study of shared clonotypes between healthy human individuals. Sequencing was performed with immunoSEQ multiplex PCR; in TCRdb, only in-frame clones are kept and a portion is missing. The sample holds about 2.3 million clones, 80% to 95% seen once. The specimen was naive CD4+ T cells from PBMCs. Subset described: CD45RA+ positively selected. All receptors derive from a man between 18 and 35 years old in good health. Some clones in this sample may be carry-over from other donors' samples.

The chain combines TRBV18 with TRBJ1-1, with D uncertain. The CDR3 sequence is 14 residues long. Per the germline V gene, CDR1 is KGHSH and CDR2 is LQKENI. The V gene lost 3 bases and the J gene lost 10 bases, with 18 bases spanning the gap. This CDR3 reads CASSPPVWVGGAFF. In DNA form, the CDR3 reads TGTGCCAGCTCACCCCCTGTTTGGGTTGGCGGAGCTTTCTTT.

The chain uses TRBV15 and TRBJ1-5; maybe TRBD1 (6 bases). Germline lookup yields CDR1 LNHNV and CDR2 YYDKDF (reference sequence). The CDR3 contains 18 residues. Trimming stripped 0 bases from V and 4 bases from J, with 19 bases between. DNA for the CDR3: TGTGCCACCAGCAGAGATAAGGGAGGACAGTTGATGAATCAGCCCCAGCATTTT. As protein: CATSRDKGGQLMNQPQHF.

The chain employs TRBV4-1 and TRBJ2-4; no definite D call. The germline V and J ends were trimmed by 1 base and 0 bases, with 10 bases remaining between them. CDR1 is MGHRA and CDR2 is YSYEKL in the germline V gene. This CDR3 is built from 16 residues. The chain's CDR3 is CASSQAHSLAKNIQYF. The CDR3 DNA sequence: TGCGCCAGCAGCCAAGCCCACAGTCTAGCCAAAAACATTCAGTACTTC.

This sequence joins TRBV29-1 and TRBJ2-5; D gene ambiguous. The CDR3 has 13 amino acids. Germline V gene sequence: CDR1 SQVTM, CDR2 ANQGSEA. In DNA form, the CDR3 reads TGCAGTCTTTCCCACCGCCAAGCCGAGACCCAGTACTTC. This codes for CSLSHRQAETQYF.

The chain combines TRBV30 with TRBJ1-2; D unresolved. This CDR3 is 15 amino acids long. Per the germline V gene, CDR1 is GTSNPN and CDR2 is SVGIG (reference sequence). Trimming stripped 1 base from V and 5 bases from J, with 17 bases between. DNA for the CDR3: TGTGCCTGGAGTGGAGGACGGCGACTAACATATGGCTACACCTTC. As protein: CAWSGGRRLTYGYTF. The full variable domain, completed using reference TRBV30 and TRBJ1-2, is SQTIHQWPATLVQPVGSPLSLECTVEGTSNPNLYWYRQAAGRGLQLLFYSVGIGQISSEVPQNLSASRPQDRQFILSSKKLLLSDSGFYLCAWSGGRRLTYGYTFGSGTRLTVV.

V is TRBV7-2 and J is TRBJ2-6, with 9 bases aligning to TRBD1. V lost 2 bases, J lost 2 bases, and 7 bases stayed unmatched. Germline V lookup: CDR1 SGHTA, CDR2 FQGNSA. The CDR3 is 18 residues long. In nucleotides, the CDR3 is TGTGCCAGCAGCTTACCCCCGGGACAGGGTCCTGGGGCCAACGTCCTGACTTTC. It encodes CASSLPPGQGPGANVLTF.

The J gene is TRBJ2-5, the V gene TRBV9; D is perhaps TRBD1 (6 bases). Between the trimmed V and J ends, which lost 0 bases and 5 bases, there was a span of 14 bases. The CDR3 totals 15 residues. Germline CDR1 SGDLS, CDR2 YYNGEE. The CDR3 loop reads CASSVAGRQGETQYF. CDR3 sequence (DNA): TGTGCCAGCAGCGTAGCTGGGCGGCAGGGGGAGACCCAGTACTTC.

The chain employs TRBV5-1 and TRBJ1-2, with TRBD1 matching over 7 bases. The CDR3 has 13 amino acids. Germline-derived CDR1 and CDR2 are SGHRS and YFSETQ. Losses at the gene ends were 0 bases for V and 6 bases for J; bases not matched to a gene: 2. CDR3: CASSLEGADGYTF. The CDR3 coding sequence is TGCGCCAGCAGCTTGGAGGGGGCAGATGGCTACACCTTC.

V and J are TRBV7-9 and TRBJ1-2, with a possible D match to TRBD1 (5 bases). Germline V CDR1 and CDR2: SEHNR, FQNEAQ (reference sequence). This CDR3 spans 14 amino acids. V was trimmed by 8 bases and J by 4 bases, leaving 17 bases between them. The CDR3 nucleotides are TGTGCCAGCGGGCCGAAGGGGTCAGGCTATGGCTACACCTTC. Its translation: CASGPKGSGYGYTF.

The rearrangement links TRBV7-9 to TRBJ2-2, with D perhaps TRBD1 (6 bases). V was cut by 5 bases and J by 4 bases, with 14 bases left in between. The CDR3 length is 15 residues. Looked up from germline, CDR1 is SEHNR and CDR2 is FQNEAQ (reference sequence). The CDR3 sequence: CASSPQGMGTGELFF. The CDR3 DNA reads TGTGCCAGCAGCCCCCAGGGGATGGGCACCGGGGAGCTGTTTTTT. The full variable domain, with the rest looked up from reference TRBV7-9 and TRBJ2-2, is DTGVSQNPRHKITKRGQNVTFRCDPISEHNRLYWYRQTLGQGPEFLTYFQNEAQLEKSRLLSDRFSAERPKGSFSTLEIQRTEQGDSAMYLCASSPQGMGTGELFFGEGSRLTVL.

The chain carries TRBV5-1 and TRBJ1-1, with a possible D match to TRBD1 (5 bases). CDR1 is SGHRS and CDR2 is YFSETQ in the germline V gene. Trimming took off 6 bases at V and 7 bases at J, with 13 bases between the two ends. The CDR3 is made up of 12 amino acids. The CDR3 reads CASTDSFYEAFF. The CDR3 bases are TGCGCCAGCACCGACAGTTTTTATGAAGCTTTCTTT.

This clone has just a few counts. V is TRBV6-6 and J is TRBJ1-5, with 8 bases identical to TRBD1. The CDR3 length is 14 residues. The V and J ends lost 7 bases and 2 bases, in that order; junction bases with no gene match: 4. Germline lookup yields CDR1 MNHNY and CDR2 SVGAGI (reference sequence). DNA for the CDR3: TGTGCCAGCAACCCGGGACAGGGCAATCAGCCCCAGCATTTT. Translated, it gives CASNPGQGNQPQHF.

This clone was seen only once. The CDR3 loop reads CASSPTGRGTEKLFF. CDR3 DNA sequence: TGTGCCAGCAGTCCGACCGGCAGGGGGACTGAAAAACTGTTTTTT. V gene TRBV27 combines with J gene TRBJ1-4; 7 positions match TRBD1. The CDR3 covers 15 residues. With V trimmed by 5 bases and J by 7 bases, 10 bases remained unmatched. From germline, CDR1 is MNHEY and CDR2 SMNVEV (reference sequence). The full variable domain, with the rest looked up from reference TRBV27 and TRBJ1-4, is EAQVTQNPRYLITVTGKKLTVTCSQNMNHEYMSWYRQDPGLGLRQIYYSMNVEVTDKGDVPEGYKVSRKEKRNFPLILESPSPNQTSLYFCASSPTGRGTEKLFFGSGTQLSVL.

The rearrangement links TRBV7-2 to TRBJ2-3; D call uncertain. From germline, CDR1 is SGHTA and CDR2 FQGNSA. CDR3 length equals 14 residues. Trimming pared 1 base from V and 4 bases from J, leaving 9 bases between. CDR3: CASSLVPESDTQYF. In DNA, the CDR3 is TGTGCCAGCAGCTTAGTCCCCGAGTCAGATACGCAGTATTTT.

This chain uses TRBV7-6 with TRBJ1-2, with no clear D. Deletions cut 5 bases from V and 2 bases from J, with 15 bases between. This CDR3 region has 15 residues. Germline lookup yields CDR1 SGHVS and CDR2 FNYEAQ. CDR3 loop: CASSPSVTGNYGYTF. The CDR3, as DNA: TGTGCCAGCAGCCCCTCAGTCACGGGGAACTATGGCTACACCTTC.

J is TRBJ2-2 and V is TRBV5-1, with D hard to call. The CDR3 extends over 12 amino acids. CDR1 and CDR2 (germline): SGHRS, YFSETQ. Trimming took 0 bases from V and 8 from J, leaving 5 bases between them. The CDR3 nucleotides are TGCGCCAGCAGCTTGGGAGTGGGGGAGCTGTTTTTT. Translating gives CASSLGVGELFF.

The rearrangement uses TRBV7-3 and TRBJ1-1, with D unresolved. Germline V gene data show CDR1 as SGHTA and CDR2 as FQGTGA. The ends were cut back, 5 bases at V and 9 bases at J, with 10 bases in the middle. There are 11 residues in the CDR3. CDR3 sequence: CASSAPVKAFF. CDR3 DNA sequence: TGTGCCAGCAGCGCCCCAGTAAAAGCTTTCTTT.